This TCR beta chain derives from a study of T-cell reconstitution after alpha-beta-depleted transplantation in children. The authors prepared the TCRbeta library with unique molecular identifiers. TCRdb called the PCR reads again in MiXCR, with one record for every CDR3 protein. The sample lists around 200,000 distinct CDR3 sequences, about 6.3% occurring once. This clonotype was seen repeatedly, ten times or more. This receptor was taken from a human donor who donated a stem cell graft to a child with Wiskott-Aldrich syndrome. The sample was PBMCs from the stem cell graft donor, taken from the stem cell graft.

The CDR3 is CASSLLFGLAGGVVHNEQFF. DNA for the CDR3: TGTGCCAGCAGCTTACTTTTTGGACTAGCGGGAGGAGTCGTCCACAATGAGCAGTTCTTC. The chain has TRBV11-1 and TRBJ2-1; 14 nucleotides align to TRBD2. With 2 bases clipped from V and 5 bases from J, the junction kept 14 bases outside the gene matches. This CDR3 is built from 20 residues. The V gene's germline CDR1 is SGHAT and CDR2 FQDESV (reference sequence).